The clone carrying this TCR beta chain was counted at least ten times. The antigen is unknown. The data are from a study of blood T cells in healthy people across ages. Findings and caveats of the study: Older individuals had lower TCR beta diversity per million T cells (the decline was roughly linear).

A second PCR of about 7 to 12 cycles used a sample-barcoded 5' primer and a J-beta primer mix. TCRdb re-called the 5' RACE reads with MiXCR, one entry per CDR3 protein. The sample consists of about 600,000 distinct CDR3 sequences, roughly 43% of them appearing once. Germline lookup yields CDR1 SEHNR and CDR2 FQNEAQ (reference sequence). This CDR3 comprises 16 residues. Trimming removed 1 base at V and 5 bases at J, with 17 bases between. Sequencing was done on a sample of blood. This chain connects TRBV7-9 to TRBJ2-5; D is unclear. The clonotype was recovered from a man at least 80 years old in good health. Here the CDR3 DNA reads TGTGCCAGCAGCTTAGAGGTCGGTCCCTGGCAGGAGACCCAGTACTTC. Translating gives CASSLEVGPWQETQYF.